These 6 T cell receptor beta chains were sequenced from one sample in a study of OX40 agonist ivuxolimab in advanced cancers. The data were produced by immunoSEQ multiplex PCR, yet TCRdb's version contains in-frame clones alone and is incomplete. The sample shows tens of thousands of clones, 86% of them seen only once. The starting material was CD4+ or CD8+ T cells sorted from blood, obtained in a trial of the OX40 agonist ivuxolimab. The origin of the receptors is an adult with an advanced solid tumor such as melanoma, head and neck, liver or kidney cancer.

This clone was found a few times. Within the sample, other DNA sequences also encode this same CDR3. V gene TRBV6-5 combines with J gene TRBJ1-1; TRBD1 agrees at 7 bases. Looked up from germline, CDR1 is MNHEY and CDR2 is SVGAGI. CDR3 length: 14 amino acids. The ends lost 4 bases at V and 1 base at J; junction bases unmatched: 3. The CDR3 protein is CASSSRTGNTEAFF. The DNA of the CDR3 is TGTGCCAGCAGTTCCCGGACAGGGAACACTGAAGCTTTCTTT.

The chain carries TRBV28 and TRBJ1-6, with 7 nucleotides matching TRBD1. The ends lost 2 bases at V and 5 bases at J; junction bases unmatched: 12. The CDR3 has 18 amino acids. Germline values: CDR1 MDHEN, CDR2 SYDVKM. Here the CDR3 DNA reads TGTGCCAGCAGTTTACAACAACACGGGACAGCTAATAATTCACCCCTCCACTTT. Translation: CASSLQQHGTANNSPLHF.

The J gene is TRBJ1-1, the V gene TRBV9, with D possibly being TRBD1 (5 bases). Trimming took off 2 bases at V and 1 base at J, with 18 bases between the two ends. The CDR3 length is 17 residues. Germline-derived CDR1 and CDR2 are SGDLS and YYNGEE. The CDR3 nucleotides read TGTGCCAGCAGCGTTCAGTCCACGGCAGGGAAGAACACTGAAGCTTTCTTT. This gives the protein CASSVQSTAGKNTEAFF.

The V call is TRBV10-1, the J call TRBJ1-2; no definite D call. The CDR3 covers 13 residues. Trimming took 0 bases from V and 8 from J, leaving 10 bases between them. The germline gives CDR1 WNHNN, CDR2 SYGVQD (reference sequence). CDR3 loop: CASSESLGSGYTF. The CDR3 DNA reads TGCGCCAGCAGTGAGTCCCTCGGTTCAGGCTACACCTTC.

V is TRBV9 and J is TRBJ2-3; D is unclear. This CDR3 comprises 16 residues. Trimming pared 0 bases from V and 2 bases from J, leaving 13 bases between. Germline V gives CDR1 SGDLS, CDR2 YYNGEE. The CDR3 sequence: CASSVGPSPHTDTQYF. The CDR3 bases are TGTGCCAGCAGCGTAGGCCCGAGCCCCCACACAGATACGCAGTATTTT. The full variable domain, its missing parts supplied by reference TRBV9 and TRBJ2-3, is DSGVTQTPKHLITATGQRVTLRCSPRSGDLSVYWYQQSLDQGLQFLIQYYNGEERAKGNILERFSAQQFPDLHSELNLSSLELGDSALYFCASSVGPSPHTDTQYFGPGTRLTVL.

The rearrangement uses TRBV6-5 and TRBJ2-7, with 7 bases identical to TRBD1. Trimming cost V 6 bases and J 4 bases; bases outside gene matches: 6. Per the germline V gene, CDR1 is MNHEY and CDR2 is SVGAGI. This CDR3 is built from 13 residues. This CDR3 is CASRTGERYEQYF. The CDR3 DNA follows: TGTGCCAGCAGAACAGGGGAGCGTTACGAGCAGTACTTC.